The rows below give T cell receptor beta chains drawn from one sample of a study of blood T cell repertoires in COVID-19. Measured with immunoSEQ multiplex PCR; TCRdb has only the in-frame clones, and not every one. The sample contains about 200,000 clones, about three quarters of which appear only once. Material: peripheral blood. The receptors were sampled from a woman in her seventies with acute or convalescent COVID-19. The CDR3 runs from the conserved cysteine through the conserved F or W. A D gene is named only where the DNA matches it firmly. Where a row states a size, it is once, few, many or the class of an expanded clone; other rows omit it.

j_call v_call clone_size d_call cdr3_aa cdr3_nt
TRBJ1-6 TRBV7-8 many NA CASDVGHVNSPLHF TGTGCCAGCGATGTAGGACACGTCAATTCACCCCTCCACTTT
TRBJ1-5 TRBV5-1 NA NA CASSLNPGQPQHF TGCGCCAGCAGCTTGAATCCGGGTCAGCCCCAGCATTTT
TRBJ2-7 TRBV6-5 NA NA CASSISPGGYEQYF TGTGCCAGCAGTATTTCTCCCGGTGGCTACGAGCAGTACTTC
TRBJ1-4 TRBV21-1 NA NA CASSKEGQLNEKLFF TGTGCCAGCAGCAAAGAGGGACAGCTTAATGAAAAACTGTTTTTT
TRBJ2-3 TRBV10-3 NA NA CAIGGGADTQYF TGTGCCATCGGGGGGGGCGCAGATACGCAGTATTTT
TRBJ2-2 TRBV5-3 once NA CARREQGNTGELFF TGTGCCAGAAGAGAGCAGGGGAACACCGGGGAGCTGTTTTTT
TRBJ2-1 TRBV7-2 NA TRBD1 CASSLGTGLGNEQFF TGTGCCAGCAGCCTTGGGACAGGGCTCGGTAATGAGCAGTTCTTC
TRBJ1-1 TRBV30 once NA CAWSVGLNGQEAFF TGTGCCTGGAGTGTGGGGTTAAACGGACAGGAAGCTTTCTTT
TRBJ1-2 TRBV3-1/TRBV3-2 NA NA CASSQESRARGYTF TGTGCCAGCAGCCAAGAATCCAGGGCACGGGGCTACACCTTC
TRBJ2-1 TRBV19 NA TRBD2 CASSFRTSGGISYNEQFF TGTGCCAGTAGTTTCCGGACTAGCGGGGGGATCTCCTACAATGAGCAGTTCTTC
TRBJ1-2 TRBV10-3 NA TRBD1 CAIREDRGDYGYTF TGTGCCATCAGGGAGGACAGGGGAGACTATGGCTACACCTTC
TRBJ2-3 TRBV10-3 NA NA CAISESRDSGDTQYF TGTGCCATCAGTGAGTCTCGGGACAGCGGGGATACGCAGTATTTT
TRBJ2-1 TRBV11-2 NA NA CASSITSLEWQFF TGTGCCAGCAGCATAACTAGCCTCGAGTGGCAGTTCTTC
TRBJ1-2 TRBV19 NA TRBD1 CASRDRGQIYGYTF TGTGCCAGCCGCGACAGGGGGCAGATCTATGGCTACACCTTC
TRBJ1-2 TRBV7-2 NA NA CASSLDRIGYTF TGTGCCAGCAGCTTAGACAGGATTGGCTACACCTTC
TRBJ2-1 TRBV21-1 NA NA CASSKGTSGGREQFF TGTGCCAGCAGCAAAGGGACTAGCGGGGGGCGGGAGCAGTTCTTC
TRBJ1-6 TRBV7-2 NA NA CASSLAPPSLHF TGTGCCAGCAGCTTGGCACCTCCATCCCTCCACTTT
TRBJ2-1 TRBV7-9 NA TRBD1 CASSWGQGANEQFF TGTGCCAGCAGCTGGGGACAGGGGGCCAATGAGCAGTTCTTC
TRBJ2-7 TRBV29-1 once TRBD1 CSVEIATGRREQYF TGCAGCGTAGAAATCGCGACAGGGCGGAGGGAGCAGTACTTC
TRBJ1-2 TRBV5-4 NA NA CASSQGPAGDGYTF TGTGCCAGCAGCCAGGGACCCGCAGGGGATGGCTACACCTTC
TRBJ1-2 TRBV6-4 NA NA CASSVVAFQGGYTF TGTGCCAGCAGTGTGGTCGCCTTCCAGGGTGGCTACACCTTC
TRBJ2-3 TRBV7-6 NA TRBD2 CASSLLAASTDTQYF TGTGCCAGCAGCTTACTAGCGGCTAGCACAGATACGCAGTATTTT
TRBJ2-7 TRBV10-3 NA NA CAIRKGDYEQYF TGTGCCATCAGAAAAGGGGACTACGAGCAGTACTTC
TRBJ2-5 TRBV29-1 once NA CSVEFAGRETQYF TGCAGCGTTGAGTTCGCCGGGAGAGAGACCCAGTACTTC
TRBJ1-2 TRBV9 NA TRBD1 CASSSNDREGYTF TGTGCCAGCAGCTCAAACGACAGGGAAGGCTACACCTTC
TRBJ2-7 TRBV7-3 few NA CASSLGHSYEQYF TGTGCCAGCAGCCTTGGCCACTCCTACGAGCAGTACTTC